The following is a T cell receptor beta chain sequence with its context. This sample was taken from a study of blood T cell repertoires in COVID-19. The overall study: The samples span acute and convalescent COVID-19 from the United States, Italy and Spain.

CDR1 and CDR2 from the germline V gene are MGHDK and SYGVNS. The CDR3 loop spans 13 amino acids. V lost 7 bases to trimming and J lost 5 bases; unmatched junction nucleotides: 7. Original analysis: Estimation of nucleated cell counts relied on the amplification of reference gene primers. Using immunoSEQ multiplex PCR, the repertoire was profiled, and TCRdb retains in-frame clones only, with some absent. For V, J and clone size, that table is used; D and trimming come from the DNA. The sample shows over 150,000 clones, more than 65% of them seen only once. The sample taken for sequencing was peripheral blood. This TCR was recovered from a human donor in a cohort sampled during active COVID-19. The chain carries TRBV25-1 and TRBJ2-7; TRBD1 matches at 8 bases. This chain's CDR3 is CASNQGARNEQYF. The CDR3, as DNA: TGTGCCAGCAATCAGGGGGCGAGGAACGAGCAGTACTTC.